In its sample, the clone carrying this TCR beta chain was seen a few times. A single base separates this from a much larger clone, so it may be a read error. Genomic DNA, serving as template, underwent TCR beta VDJ and CDR3 profiling. TCRdb processed the reads anew with MiXCR; each CDR3 protein has one entry. This table has roughly 180,000 distinct CDR3 sequences, 50% to 65% appearing once. By flow cytometry, patients selected for sequencing had shown an expansion of CD8+CD57+ cells. This entry belongs to a study of CD8+CD57+ T cells in acquired aplastic anemia. The sequenced material came from sorted CD4+, CD8+, or CD8+CD57+ T cells (not recorded which) from PBMCs. The receptor comes from a human donor with aplastic anemia.

For the CDR3, the DNA is TGTGCCAGCAGGGGGGGATTCAACACTGAAGCTCTCTTT. It encodes CASRGGFNTEALF. This chain joins TRBV12-3 or TRBV12-4 and TRBJ1-1; perhaps TRBD1 as D (5 bases). The CDR3 totals 13 residues.